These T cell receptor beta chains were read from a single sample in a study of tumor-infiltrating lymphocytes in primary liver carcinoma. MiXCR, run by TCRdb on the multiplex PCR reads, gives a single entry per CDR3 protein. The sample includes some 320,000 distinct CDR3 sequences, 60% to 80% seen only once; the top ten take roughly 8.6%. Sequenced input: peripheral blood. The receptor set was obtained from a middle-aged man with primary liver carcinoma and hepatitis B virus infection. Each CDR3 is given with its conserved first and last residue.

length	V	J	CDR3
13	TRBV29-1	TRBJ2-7	CSTGTSGKHEQYF
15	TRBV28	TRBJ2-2	CASSRDFSWTRELFF
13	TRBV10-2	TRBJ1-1	CASSRGRVAEAFF
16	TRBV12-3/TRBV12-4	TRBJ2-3	CASSYSKGGRSDTQYF
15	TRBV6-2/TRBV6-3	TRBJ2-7	CASCTLRTGIHEQYF
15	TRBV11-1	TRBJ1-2	CASSLVERDDYGYTF
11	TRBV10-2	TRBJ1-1	CASSIRTETFF
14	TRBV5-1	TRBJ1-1	CASSLVQTNTEAFF
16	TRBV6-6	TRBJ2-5	CASSFRDLPWTETQYF
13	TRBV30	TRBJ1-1	CARRRQGGTEASF
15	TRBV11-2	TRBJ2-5	CASSLRGVGWETQYF
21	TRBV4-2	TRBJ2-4	CASSHLRGGGEAPGAKNIQYF
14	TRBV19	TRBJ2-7	CASSIAASSYEQYF
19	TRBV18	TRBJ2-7	CASSPGLAGGDPKSYEQYF
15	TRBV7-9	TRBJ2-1	CVSSLALAGGAEQFF
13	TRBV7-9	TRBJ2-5	CASSRTGEQTQYF
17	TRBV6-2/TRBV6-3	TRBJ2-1	CASSSILAGGPYNEQFF
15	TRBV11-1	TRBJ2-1	CASSSPGLAGTWQFF
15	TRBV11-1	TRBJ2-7	CASSSNSGGSYGQYF
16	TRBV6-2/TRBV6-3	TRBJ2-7	CASSYSEGSPCLEQYF
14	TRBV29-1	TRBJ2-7	CSVDPSRYGGDQYF
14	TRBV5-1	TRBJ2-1	CASSGTQNYNEQFF
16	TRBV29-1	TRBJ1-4	CSVRPTWVNVAEKLFF
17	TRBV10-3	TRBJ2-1	CAIIKTSGGAEGNEQFF
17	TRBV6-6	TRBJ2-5	CASSYSRRRGHQETHYF
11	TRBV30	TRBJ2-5	CAWSVSETQYF
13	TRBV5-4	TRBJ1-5	CASSLKEDQPQHF
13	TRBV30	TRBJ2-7	CAWSGIRIYEQYF
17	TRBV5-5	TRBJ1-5	CASSLVGTGGMNQPQHF
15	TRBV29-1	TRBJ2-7	CSVNSGRATDYGQYF
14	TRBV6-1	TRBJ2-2	CASSKTGLAGELFF